The entry below describes one T cell receptor (beta chain). Its specificity is unknown. This CDR3 region has 14 residues. Germline lookup yields CDR1 MNHEY and CDR2 SMNVEV (reference sequence). V shed 7 bases, J shed 6 bases, and the junction held 8 bases outside the gene matches. The sample originates from a study of radiotherapy plus CTLA-4 blockade in lung cancer. Study observations and caveats: Blood-borne expansion of tumor-derived TCR clones followed radiotherapy plus ipilimumab.

The protocol was immunoSEQ multiplex PCR, while the TCRdb copy is restricted to in-frame clones and leaves out a portion. The sample holds around 20,000 clones; about 83% are singletons and the top ten take about 20%. Focal radiation plus CTLA-4 blockade with ipilimumab was administered to patients who had chemo-refractory metastatic non-small-cell lung cancer. Source: peripheral blood, taken from a patient treated with radiotherapy plus ipilimumab. This chain joins TRBV27 and TRBJ2-5; 10 bases align to TRBD2. The origin of this receptor is a human donor with non-small cell lung cancer whose response to radiotherapy plus ipilimumab could not be evaluated. The CDR3 DNA follows: TGTGCCAGCAATAAAGCGGGGGGGGGTAAGACCCAGTACTTC. Translated: CASNKAGGGKTQYF.